Listed below are T cell receptor beta chains from one sample, sequenced in a study of shared clonotypes between healthy human individuals. Clones were sequenced by immunoSEQ multiplex PCR, and TCRdb holds only the in-frame ones, with some missing. This sample has about 2 million clones, with about 95% found just once. The specimen sequenced was naive CD4+ T cells sorted from blood. Receptors originate from a young man in good health. CDR3s include the opening cysteine and the closing phenylalanine or tryptophan. A D gene is named only where the DNA matches it firmly.

D | J | V | CDR3
TRBD2 | TRBJ2-7 | TRBV2 | CASSRASGAYEQYF
- | TRBJ1-1 | TRBV6-7 | CASSFSQGRTEAFF
TRBD1 | TRBJ2-5 | TRBV28 | CASSSIDRDRQETQYF
TRBD1 | TRBJ2-3 | TRBV19 | CASTPSDRHTDTQYF
TRBD2 | TRBJ2-7 | TRBV12-5 | CASGLVGLAGPLF
TRBD2 | TRBJ2-2 | TRBV10-3 | CAIMGGTYTGELFF
TRBD2 | TRBJ2-3 | TRBV10-1 | CASSGSTRTSGEADTQYF
- | TRBJ1-5 | TRBV19 | CASTPRGFGDQPQHF
- | TRBJ1-3 | TRBV6-5 | CASSPTASSGNTIYF
- | TRBJ1-1 | TRBV10-3 | CAISELGGSTEAFF
- | TRBJ1-3 | TRBV7-3 | CASSSSSGNTIYF
- | TRBJ2-1 | TRBV6-6 | CASSSAGAHPGNEQFF
TRBD2 | TRBJ2-7 | TRBV2 | CASSSLGGVYEQYF
- | TRBJ1-2 | TRBV23-1 | CASSQASKGDYGYTF
- | TRBJ2-2 | TRBV19 | CASIPGQLNTGELFF